This T cell receptor beta chain was captured in a study of blood T cell repertoires in COVID-19. Participants were placed into cohorts based on the clinical history they reported. Recovery among Cohort 3 donors was established by two negative PCRs, clearance, or symptom resolution. The repertoire was sequenced with immunoSEQ multiplex PCR; TCRdb's copy has only in-frame clones and lacks some. The sample shows around 310,000 clones, around 91% of them seen only once. Germline V lookup: CDR1 ENHRY, CDR2 SYGVKD. The CDR3 is 13 amino acids. Losses at the gene ends were 10 bases for V and 4 bases for J; bases not matched to a gene: 6.

This TCR derives from a woman in her thirties or forties who had recovered from COVID-19. The chain carries TRBV10-3 and TRBJ1-1, with 10 bases lining up with TRBD1. The sample was PBMCs or T cells enriched from blood (not recorded which). CDR3 nucleotide sequence: TGTGCCACCCGGGACAGGGGAAGCACTGAAGCTTTCTTT. This gives the protein CATRDRGSTEAFF.